This T cell receptor (beta chain) was captured by sequencing in a study of T cells in Graves' hyperthyroidism and ophthalmopathy. The germline V gene encodes CDR1 SGHTA and CDR2 FQGTGA. Trimming cost V 4 bases and J 8 bases, with 9 bases left between them. The CDR3 spans 12 residues. Authors of the study amplified TCR beta CDR3 regions from RNA transcripts. First-round RT-PCR of the TCR CDR3 relied on the HTBI primer set. In TCRdb, the multiplex PCR reads were re-called with MiXCR into one record per CDR3 protein. The sample comprises about 380,000 distinct CDR3 sequences, roughly 18% of which are singletons, and 35% to 45% rests with the top ten. This clonotype was observed at least ten times.

The sequence derives from a young man with Graves' ophthalmopathy. The chain couples TRBV7-3 to TRBJ2-1; the D gene is possibly TRBD1 (5 bases). Sequences were obtained from blood. The CDR3 loop is CASSYGADEQFF. In nucleotides, the CDR3 is TGTGCCAGCAGCTATGGGGCGGATGAGCAGTTCTTC.